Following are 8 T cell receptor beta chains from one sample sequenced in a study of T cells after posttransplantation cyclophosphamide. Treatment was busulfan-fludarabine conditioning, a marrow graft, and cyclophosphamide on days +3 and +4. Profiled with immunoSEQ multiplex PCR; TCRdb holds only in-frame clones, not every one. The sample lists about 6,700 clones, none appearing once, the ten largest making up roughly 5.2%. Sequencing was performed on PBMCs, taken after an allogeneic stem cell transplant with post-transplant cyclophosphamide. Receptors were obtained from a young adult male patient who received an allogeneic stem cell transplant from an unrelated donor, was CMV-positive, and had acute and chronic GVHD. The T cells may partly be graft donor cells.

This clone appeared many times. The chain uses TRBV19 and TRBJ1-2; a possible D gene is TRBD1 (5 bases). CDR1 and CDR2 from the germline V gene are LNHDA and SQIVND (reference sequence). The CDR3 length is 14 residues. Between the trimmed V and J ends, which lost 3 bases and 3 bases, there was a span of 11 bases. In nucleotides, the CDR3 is TGTGCCAGTAGTATGGGGCCCCTAGACTATGGCTACACCTTC. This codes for CASSMGPLDYGYTF.

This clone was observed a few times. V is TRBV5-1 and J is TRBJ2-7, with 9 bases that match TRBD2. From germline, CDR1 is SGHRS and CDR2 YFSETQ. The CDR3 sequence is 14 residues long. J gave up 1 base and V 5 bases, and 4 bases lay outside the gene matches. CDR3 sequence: CASSPTSGSYEQYF. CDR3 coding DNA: TGCGCCAGCAGTCCGACTAGCGGATCCTACGAGCAGTACTTC.

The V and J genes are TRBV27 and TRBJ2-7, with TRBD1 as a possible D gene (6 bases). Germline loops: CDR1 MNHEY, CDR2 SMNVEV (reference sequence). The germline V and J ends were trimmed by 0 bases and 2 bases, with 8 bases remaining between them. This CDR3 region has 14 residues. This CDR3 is CASSLSGHPYEQYF. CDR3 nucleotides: TGTGCCAGCAGTTTATCGGGACACCCCTACGAGCAGTACTTC.

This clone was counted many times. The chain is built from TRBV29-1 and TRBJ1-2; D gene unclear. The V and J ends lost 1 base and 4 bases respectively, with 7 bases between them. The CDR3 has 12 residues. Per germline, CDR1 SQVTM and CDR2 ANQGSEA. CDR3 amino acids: CSVEGTSYGYTF. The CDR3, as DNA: TGCAGCGTTGAAGGGACTTCCTATGGCTACACCTTC.

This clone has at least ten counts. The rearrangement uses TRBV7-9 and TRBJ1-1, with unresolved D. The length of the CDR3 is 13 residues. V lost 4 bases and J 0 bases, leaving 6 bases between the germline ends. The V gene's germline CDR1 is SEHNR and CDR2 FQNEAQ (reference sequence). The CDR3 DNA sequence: TGTGCCAGCAGCTCCAGTATGAACACTGAAGCTTTCTTT. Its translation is CASSSSMNTEAFF.

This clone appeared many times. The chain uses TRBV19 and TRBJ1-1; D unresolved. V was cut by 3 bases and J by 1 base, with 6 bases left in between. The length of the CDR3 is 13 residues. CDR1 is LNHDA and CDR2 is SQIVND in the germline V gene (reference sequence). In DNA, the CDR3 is TGTGCCAGTAGTATGAGACAGAACACTGAAGCTTTCTTT. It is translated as CASSMRQNTEAFF.

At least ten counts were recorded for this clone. For the CDR3, the DNA is TGTGCCAGCAGGATACAGGGGGCGGGAGCTTTCTTT. This encodes CASRIQGAGAFF. The chain recombines TRBV7-9 with TRBJ1-1, with 9 bases identical to TRBD1. V trimming: 6 bases; J trimming: 10 bases; junction bases outside the gene matches: 6. The CDR3 length is 12 residues. Germline loops: CDR1 SEHNR, CDR2 FQNEAQ (reference sequence).

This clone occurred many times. Here the CDR3 reads CASSFYRDVNYGYTF. The CDR3 coding sequence is TGTGCCAGCAGCTTTTACAGGGACGTTAACTATGGCTACACCTTC. V and J are TRBV5-5 and TRBJ1-2, with D possibly matching TRBD1 (6 bases). Per germline, CDR1 SGHKS and CDR2 YYEKEE (reference sequence). The CDR3 is 15 amino acids. Trimming shortened V by 2 bases and J by 1 base, and 12 bases separated the two germline ends.